Presented here are 27 T cell receptor beta chains from one specimen sequenced in a study of control samples from healthy donors and cancer patients. Produced via immunoSEQ multiplex PCR; TCRdb's table is partial and in-frame only. The sample comprises fewer than 300,000 clones, roughly 80% of which are singletons, and roughly 14% rests with the top ten. Sample: PBMCs. The receptors here all came from a woman aged 60-75 years with lung cancer.

This rearrangement joins TRBV3-1 (or the pseudogene TRBV3-2) to TRBJ1-1; D gene uncertain. Germline assignment: CDR1 LGHDT and CDR2 YNNKEL (reference sequence). V lost 3 bases, J lost 7 bases, and 12 bases lay in between. The CDR3 is 13 amino acids. CDR3 region: CASSQEYKIEAFF. Here the CDR3 DNA reads TGTGCCAGCAGCCAGGAATACAAGATTGAAGCTTTCTTT.

Turning to this clone: Other DNA variants within this sample encode the same CDR3. The rearrangement links TRBV5-1 to TRBJ1-2, with a tentative D call TRBD1 (5 bases). Germline V gives CDR1 SGHRS, CDR2 YFSETQ. This CDR3 is 14 amino acids long. Trimming pared 0 bases from V and 3 bases from J, leaving 9 bases between. The DNA of the CDR3 is TGCGCCAGCAGCTTGGCGGGAGGGGACTATGGCTACACCTTC. It yields the protein CASSLAGGDYGYTF.

The V gene is TRBV12-3 or TRBV12-4, the J gene TRBJ2-7; TRBD1 is a possible D gene (6 bases). CDR3 size: 13 residues. Deletions cut 2 bases from V and 2 bases from J, with 7 bases between. CDR3 DNA sequence: TGTGCCAGCAGTTTACAGGGGACCTACGAGCAGTACTTC. This codes for CASSLQGTYEQYF.

This clone was counted a few times. This rearrangement joins TRBV6-1 to TRBJ1-1; the match to TRBD1 covers 9 bases. The CDR3 has 15 residues. From germline, CDR1 is MNHNS and CDR2 SASEGT. The J segment lost 7 bases and the V segment lost 2 bases, leaving 8 bases of the junction unmatched. CDR3 coding DNA: TGTGCCAGCAGTGAATGGAACAGGGGGCAAAGTGAAGCTTTCTTT. Its translation is CASSEWNRGQSEAFF.

This rearrangement joins TRBV10-1 to TRBJ2-3; perhaps TRBD2 as D (6 bases). The germline CDR1 and CDR2 sequences are WNHNN and SYGVQD (reference sequence). Trimming cost V 6 bases and J 0 bases, with 10 bases left between them. The CDR3 runs 14 residues. In DNA form, the CDR3 reads TGCGCCAGCAGGGCCGGGACTAGCACAGATACGCAGTATTTT. Residues: CASRAGTSTDTQYF.

V is TRBV27 and J is TRBJ1-5; TRBD1 matches at 8 bases. This CDR3 has 15 residues. V gave up 5 bases and J gave up 6 bases; unmatched junction bases: 9. Germline V lookup: CDR1 MNHEY, CDR2 SMNVEV (reference sequence). The CDR3 sequence is CASSPQGARGQPQHF. CDR3 coding DNA: TGTGCCAGCAGTCCCCAGGGGGCGCGGGGTCAGCCCCAGCATTTT.

This chain links TRBV19 with TRBJ2-2; 9 positions agree with TRBD1. CDR3 length: 15 amino acids. Germline-derived CDR1 and CDR2 are LNHDA and SQIVND (reference sequence). V was pared by 10 bases and J by 7 bases, with 13 bases of the junction left unmatched. The CDR3 coding sequence is TGTGCCACCTATACCGGGACAGGGATCCGCGGGGAGCTGTTTTTT. Protein product: CATYTGTGIRGELFF.

This clone was detected only once. The rearrangement joins TRBV6-5 to TRBJ1-1; D is uncertain. The germline gives CDR1 MNHEY, CDR2 SVGAGI. V lost 3 bases and J 3 bases, leaving 11 bases between the germline ends. The CDR3 extends over 14 amino acids. CDR3 sequence (DNA): TGTGCCAGCAGTTATAGCAGATCGGACACTGAAGCTTTCTTT. Protein sequence: CASSYSRSDTEAFF.

This clone was seen once. The chain combines TRBV5-6 with TRBJ1-1; 9 nucleotides align to TRBD1. CDR3 length equals 16 residues. The V segment lost 7 bases and the J segment 3 bases; nucleotides outside the gene matches: 13. Germline CDR1 reads SGHDT; CDR2 reads YYEEEE. CDR3 protein: CASCTLGQGRHTEAFF. DNA for the CDR3: TGTGCCAGCTGTACCCTGGGACAGGGTCGGCACACTGAAGCTTTCTTT.

The rearrangement uses TRBV7-9 and TRBJ1-2, with 9 positions matching TRBD1. The junction had 15 bases not matched to a gene; V was cut back by 3 bases and J by 7 bases. The CDR3 loop spans 17 amino acids. CDR1 and CDR2 from the germline V gene are SEHNR and FQNEAQ (reference sequence). The CDR3 DNA is TGTGCCAGCAGCTTGGACCTCACAGGGGGCGCAAGGGGTGGCTACACCTTC. Protein product: CASSLDLTGGARGGYTF.

This sequence joins TRBV5-1 and TRBJ1-2, with 8 bases matching TRBD1. V was clipped by 4 bases and J by 8 bases; unmatched bases: 7. Germline V lookup: CDR1 SGHRS, CDR2 YFSETQ. The CDR3 runs to 13 residues. The CDR3 sequence is CASSVDRVYGYTF. CDR3 nucleotides: TGCGCCAGCAGCGTGGACAGGGTTTACGGCTACACCTTC.

The table lists this clone with a few counts. The chain links TRBV28 to TRBJ1-1; D is ambiguous. Trimming took off 4 bases at V and 14 bases at J, with 14 bases between the two ends. Germline V gene sequence: CDR1 MDHEN, CDR2 SYDVKM. The CDR3 totals 11 residues. The CDR3 DNA follows: TGTGCCAGCAGTTATCTTCAGGAGGTCTTCTTT. Protein sequence: CASSYLQEVFF.

The rearrangement joins TRBV30 to TRBJ2-1, with 10 bases that match TRBD2. The V gene end was trimmed by 0 bases and the J gene end by 9 bases; junction bases not matched to a gene: 8. CDR1 GTSNPN and CDR2 SVGIG come from the germline V gene (reference sequence). There are 15 residues in the CDR3. The CDR3 region has the DNA TGTGCCTGGAGTGTACTGCTAGCGGGAGCGAGTGAGCAGTTCTTC. Translating gives CAWSVLLAGASEQFF.

The chain is built from TRBV6-6 and TRBJ2-2, with TRBD1 matching 12 bases. CDR1 is MNHNY and CDR2 is SVGAGI in the germline V gene (reference sequence). The CDR3 runs to 18 residues. With 5 bases clipped from V and 0 bases from J, the junction kept 7 bases outside the gene matches. Here the CDR3 reads CASSRTGQGATNTGELFF. The CDR3 nucleotides are TGTGCCAGCAGTCGGACGGGACAGGGGGCGACGAACACCGGGGAGCTGTTTTTT.

This clone appeared once. In the same sample, other DNA sequences code for this CDR3. V and J are TRBV7-9 and TRBJ2-7; no clear D. V was pared by 3 bases and J by 3 bases, with 12 bases between. The CDR3 loop spans 14 amino acids. Germline lookup yields CDR1 SEHNR and CDR2 FQNEAQ (reference sequence). The CDR3 loop reads CASSLTGVLYEQYF. CDR3 nucleotide sequence: TGTGCCAGCAGCTTGACGGGTGTCCTCTACGAGCAGTACTTC.

This rearrangement joins TRBV9 to TRBJ2-5, with D perhaps matching TRBD2 (6 bases). The V and J ends lost 5 bases and 5 bases respectively, with 10 bases between them. CDR3 size: 12 residues. Germline-derived CDR1 and CDR2 are SGDLS and YYNGEE. The CDR3 nucleotides are TGTGCCAGCAGTTGGGACTTTGAGACCCAGTACTTC. As protein: CASSWDFETQYF. The whole variable domain, remainder taken from reference TRBV9 and TRBJ2-5, is DSGVTQTPKHLITATGQRVTLRCSPRSGDLSVYWYQQSLDQGLQFLIQYYNGEERAKGNILERFSAQQFPDLHSELNLSSLELGDSALYFCASSWDFETQYFGPGTRLLVL.

The chain combines TRBV3-1 (or the pseudogene TRBV3-2) with TRBJ2-3; perhaps TRBD1 as D (6 bases). The ends were cut back, 3 bases at V and 14 bases at J, with 15 bases in the middle. Germline CDR1 is LGHDT and CDR2 is YNNKEL (reference sequence). This CDR3 contains 12 residues. CDR3 sequence reads: CASSQAQGRRYF. Written as DNA, the CDR3 is TGTGCCAGCAGCCAGGCACAGGGCAGACGGTATTTT.

The chain has TRBV19 and TRBJ1-2; weak D call: TRBD1 (5 bases). The CDR3 sequence is 12 residues long. The germline V gene has CDR1 LNHDA and CDR2 SQIVND (reference sequence). Trimming removed 10 bases from V and 7 bases from J, with 16 bases in between. The DNA for the CDR3 is TGTGCCACCCGACGCAGGGATTTTGGCTACACCTTC. This translates into CATRRRDFGYTF.

The chain employs TRBV28 and TRBJ1-2, with D perhaps TRBD1 (5 bases). V was trimmed by 6 bases and J by 0 bases, leaving 8 bases between them. The CDR3 sequence is 13 residues long. The V gene's germline CDR1 is MDHEN and CDR2 SYDVKM. Here the CDR3 reads CASRRDPNYGYTF. The CDR3 coding sequence is TGTGCCAGCAGGAGGGACCCTAACTATGGCTACACCTTC.

The gene calls are TRBV4-1 and TRBJ2-3, with D possibly TRBD1 on 6 matching bases. The CDR3 is made up of 19 amino acids. Trimming left V 3 bases short and J 0 bases short, with 22 bases between. Germline CDR1 is MGHRA and CDR2 is YSYEKL. The CDR3 nucleotides are TGCGCCAGCAGCCATCTCTTCACCCCGACAGGCCATAGCACAGATACGCAGTATTTT. Amino acids: CASSHLFTPTGHSTDTQYF.

CDR3 DNA: TGTGCCAGCAGCTTAGACGGCAGCTCTGGGGCCAACGTCCTGACTTTC. Translating it yields CASSLDGSSGANVLTF. This chain connects TRBV7-3 to TRBJ2-6; no firm D call. V was trimmed by 2 bases and J by 0 bases, leaving 8 bases between them. The CDR3 extends over 16 amino acids. CDR1 and CDR2 (germline): SGHTA, FQGTGA.

The chain links TRBV27 to TRBJ2-2; D is ambiguous. Trimming left V 0 bases short and J 5 bases short, with 7 bases between. The CDR3 extends over 14 amino acids. Per the germline V gene, CDR1 is MNHEY and CDR2 is SMNVEV (reference sequence). The CDR3 region has the DNA TGTGCCAGCAGTTTATCCTGGGGAACCGGGGAGCTGTTTTTT. Translated, it gives CASSLSWGTGELFF.

CDR3 loop: CASSYPGGEQYF. The CDR3 coding sequence is TGTGCCAGCAGCTATCCAGGGGGCGAGCAGTACTTC. This chain links TRBV7-3 with TRBJ2-7, with TRBD1 identical over 7 bases. The CDR3 extends over 12 amino acids. The germline V gene has CDR1 SGHTA and CDR2 FQGTGA. The trim removed 4 bases at V and 6 bases at J, leaving 3 bases unmatched. Supplemented by reference TRBV7-3 and TRBJ2-7, the full variable domain reads GAGVSQTPSNKVTEKGKYVELRCDPISGHTALYWYRQSLGQGPEFLIYFQGTGAADDSGLPNDRFFAVRPEGSVSTLKIQRTERGDSAVYLCASSYPGGEQYFGPGTRLTVT.

This clone has only one observation. V usage is TRBV5-1 and J usage is TRBJ1-2; the D is unclear. This CDR3 has 12 amino acids. The ends were cut back, 0 bases at V and 5 bases at J, with 5 bases in the middle. Germline CDR1 and CDR2: SGHRS and YFSETQ. The CDR3 DNA reads as TGCGCCAGCAGCTTGGAACAGTATGGCTACACCTTC. It encodes CASSLEQYGYTF.

The rearrangement uses TRBV6-5 and TRBJ2-7; a possible D gene is TRBD2 (6 bases). This CDR3 contains 14 residues. Germline V gives CDR1 MNHEY, CDR2 SVGAGI. V gave up 7 bases and J gave up 1 base, with 14 bases separating them. CDR3: CASIPWGESYEQYF. CDR3 bases: TGTGCCAGCATTCCATGGGGGGAATCCTACGAGCAGTACTTC.

This chain links TRBV19 with TRBJ2-1; either TRBD1 or TRBD2 may supply D (6 bases each). Germline V gene lookup returns CDR1 LNHDA and CDR2 SQIVND (reference sequence). The CDR3 loop spans 13 amino acids. V was shortened by 5 bases and J by 8 bases, with 13 bases between the two germline ends. The CDR3 is CASSYRGLDEQFF. The CDR3 DNA follows: TGTGCCAGTAGTTACCGGGGGCTGGATGAGCAGTTCTTC.

The CDR3: CATSRDQQGSSQYF. The CDR3 coding sequence is TGTGCCACCAGCAGAGATCAACAGGGGTCCTCCCAGTACTTC. The V gene is TRBV15, the J gene TRBJ2-7; 7 bases line up with TRBD1. Germline V lookup: CDR1 LNHNV, CDR2 YYDKDF (reference sequence). There are 14 residues in the CDR3. Unmatched junction bases numbered 9, after V lost 0 bases and J lost 10 bases. Supplemented by reference TRBV15 and TRBJ2-7, the full variable domain reads DAMVIQNPRYQVTQFGKPVTLSCSQTLNHNVMYWYQQKSSQAPKLLFHYYDKDFNNEADTPDNFQSRRPNTSFCFLDIRSPGLGDTAMYLCATSRDQQGSSQYFGPGTRLTVT.